The 19 T cell receptor beta chains given below trace back to one sample, sequenced in a study of shared clonotypes between healthy human individuals. Here immunoSEQ multiplex PCR was the method, and the copy in TCRdb shows in-frame clones only, minus some. The sample holds about 560,000 clones, around 81% seen once. What was sequenced was PBMCs. Receptors were obtained from a woman aged 40 to 55 in good health. Some clones in this sample may be carry-over from other donors' samples.

J is TRBJ2-2 and V is TRBV9, with D hard to call. CDR1 is SGDLS and CDR2 is YYNGEE in the germline V gene. CDR3 size: 12 residues. The V gene lost 7 bases and the J gene lost 2 bases, with 6 bases spanning the gap. The CDR3 reads CASGSNTGELFF. DNA of the CDR3: TGTGCCAGCGGGTCCAACACCGGGGAGCTGTTTTTT.

The chain joins TRBV25-1 to TRBJ2-7, with TRBD1 matching 7 bases. CDR3 length: 16 amino acids. CDR1 and CDR2 (germline): MGHDK, SYGVNS. V trimming: 2 bases; J trimming: 2 bases; junction bases outside the gene matches: 9. Written as DNA, the CDR3 is TGTGCCAGCAGTGAAGGTTGGGACAGCTCGACCTACGAGCAGTACTTC. Amino acids: CASSEGWDSSTYEQYF.

V usage is TRBV11-1 and J usage is TRBJ2-1, with 8 bases identical to TRBD2. V gave up 2 bases and J gave up 2 bases; unmatched junction bases: 14. The CDR3 is 19 residues long. Germline values: CDR1 SGHAT, CDR2 FQDESV (reference sequence). This CDR3 reads CASSLKGVGRALTYNEQFF. The CDR3 DNA reads TGTGCCAGCAGCTTAAAGGGAGTCGGGAGGGCCCTCACCTACAATGAGCAGTTCTTC. Full variable domain (remainder filled in from reference TRBV11-1 and TRBJ2-1): EAEVAQSPRYKITEKSQAVAFWCDPISGHATLYWYRQILGQGPELLVQFQDESVVDDSQLPKDRFSAERLKGVDSTLKIQPAELGDSAMYLCASSLKGVGRALTYNEQFFGPGTRLTVL.

This sequence joins TRBV30 and TRBJ2-5; a weak D match, TRBD1 (6 bases). V lost 7 bases to trimming and J lost 11 bases, with 26 bases between them. The V gene's germline CDR1 is GTSNPN and CDR2 SVGIG (reference sequence). The CDR3 is made up of 14 amino acids. CDR3 coding DNA: TGTGCCTCGACGGATACAGGGATGCTCGAAGGGCAGTACTTC. Protein: CASTDTGMLEGQYF.

This clone was seen ten or more times. Distinct nucleotide sequences in the sample also encode this CDR3. The chain links TRBV28 to TRBJ1-4; D remains ambiguous. This CDR3 is built from 15 residues. V shed 3 bases and J shed 5 bases, with 13 bases lying between them. Per the germline V gene, CDR1 is MDHEN and CDR2 is SYDVKM. CDR3 sequence (DNA): TGTGCCAGCAGTTTTGGAGGATACGGCAATGAAAAACTGTTTTTT. It codes for CASSFGGYGNEKLFF.

This clone has only a few counts. The chain combines TRBV4-1 with TRBJ1-5; tentative D call: TRBD1 (5 bases). V was clipped by 4 bases and J by 2 bases, with 9 bases between them. This CDR3 spans 14 amino acids. CDR1 and CDR2 (germline): MGHRA, YSYEKL. The CDR3 sequence: CASSRDLGNQPQHF. Here the CDR3 DNA reads TGCGCCAGCAGCCGGGACCTGGGCAATCAGCCCCAGCATTTT.

The chain is built from TRBV30 and TRBJ1-6, with D unclear. V lost 0 bases and J 6 bases, leaving 12 bases between the germline ends. Germline V lookup: CDR1 GTSNPN, CDR2 SVGIG (reference sequence). CDR3 length: 15 residues. The CDR3 DNA reads TGTGCCTGGAGTGTACATGGAGCCTTTAATTCACCCCTCCACTTT. It specifies CAWSVHGAFNSPLHF.

V and J are TRBV28 and TRBJ2-1, with 7 bases that match TRBD1. Germline values: CDR1 MDHEN, CDR2 SYDVKM. With 7 bases clipped from V and 3 bases from J, the junction kept 21 bases outside the gene matches. The CDR3 runs to 19 residues. CDR3 in amino acids: CASTRPALPEGAFYNEQFF. As DNA, the CDR3 is TGTGCCAGCACCCGTCCAGCTCTACCAGAGGGGGCCTTCTACAATGAGCAGTTCTTC. The full variable domain, rest sourced from reference TRBV28 and TRBJ2-1, is DVKVTQSSRYLVKRTGEKVFLECVQDMDHENMFWYRQDPGLGLRLIYFSYDVKMKEKGDIPEGYSVSREKKERFSLILESASTNQTSMYLCASTRPALPEGAFYNEQFFGPGTRLTVL.

This sequence joins TRBV6-1 and TRBJ1-1; D call uncertain. The CDR3 loop spans 15 amino acids. The germline CDR1 and CDR2 sequences are MNHNS and SASEGT. V was pared by 7 bases and J by 0 bases, with 15 bases between. The DNA of the CDR3 is TGTGCCAGCACCCCGGGCGTCAGCATGAACACTGAAGCTTTCTTT. Translated, it gives CASTPGVSMNTEAFF.

The CDR3 region has the DNA TGTGCCAGCAGTTTAGTCGGGCACACCTCTGGAAACACCATATATTTT. Encoded protein: CASSLVGHTSGNTIYF. The chain links TRBV28 to TRBJ1-3, with no clear D. Germline V gene lookup returns CDR1 MDHEN and CDR2 SYDVKM. This CDR3 spans 16 amino acids. V was clipped by 2 bases and J by 0 bases, with 11 bases between them.

The chain employs TRBV25-1 and TRBJ2-5; the D gene is possibly TRBD1 (6 bases). Per the germline V gene, CDR1 is MGHDK and CDR2 is SYGVNS. Trimming left V 3 bases short and J 2 bases short, with 13 bases between. This CDR3 is built from 15 residues. The CDR3 DNA reads as TGTGCCAGCAGTGAGTCAGGGGCCGCGCAAGAGACCCAGTACTTC. Its protein product is CASSESGAAQETQYF.

This clone was counted at least ten times. The V and J genes are TRBV30 and TRBJ1-2; TRBD1 agrees at 7 bases. The CDR3 totals 13 residues. The trim removed 0 bases at V and 7 bases at J, leaving 5 bases unmatched. CDR1 GTSNPN and CDR2 SVGIG come from the germline V gene (reference sequence). The DNA of the CDR3 is TGTGCCTGGAGTGTACAGTACAGGGGTGGCTACACCTTC. Translation gives CAWSVQYRGGYTF.

V gene TRBV11-2 combines with J gene TRBJ2-1; 9 bases align to TRBD2. Germline lookup yields CDR1 SGHAT and CDR2 FQNNGV. V lost 6 bases, J lost 7 bases, and 4 bases stayed unmatched. The CDR3 covers 13 residues. CDR3 region: CASRAGGANEQFF. The CDR3 nucleotides are TGTGCCAGCAGGGCGGGGGGGGCGAATGAGCAGTTCTTC.

This clone was seen just once. V is TRBV5-7 and J is TRBJ2-5, with unresolved D. TRBV5-7 is flagged as an ORF with uncertain function. V was shortened by 5 bases and J by 3 bases, with 11 bases between the two germline ends. The CDR3 is made up of 13 amino acids. DNA of the CDR3: TGTGCCAGCAGGGGTTTGATAGAAGAGACCCAGTACTTC. Its protein product is CASRGLIEETQYF.

This clone was observed a few times. Other nucleotide sequences from this sample produce the same CDR3. The chain is built from TRBV18 and TRBJ1-1; D might be TRBD1 (6 bases). Trimming stripped 3 bases from V and 4 bases from J, with 12 bases between. The CDR3 is made up of 14 amino acids. CDR1 is KGHSH and CDR2 is LQKENI in the germline V gene. This CDR3 reads CASSPLTGITEAFF. The CDR3 DNA follows: TGTGCCAGCTCACCCCTTACAGGGATCACTGAAGCTTTCTTT.

This clone was observed a few times. CDR3 loop: CAWSGRKFRTDTQYF. The CDR3 coding sequence is TGTGCCTGGAGTGGGAGAAAATTCCGCACAGATACGCAGTATTTT. This chain links TRBV30 with TRBJ2-3, with no clear D. The CDR3 has 15 residues. Germline V gene lookup returns CDR1 GTSNPN and CDR2 SVGIG (reference sequence). V was clipped by 1 base and J by 1 base, with 12 bases between them. Based on the CDR3 plus reference TRBV30 and TRBJ2-3, the full variable domain is SQTIHQWPATLVQPVGSPLSLECTVEGTSNPNLYWYRQAAGRGLQLLFYSVGIGQISSEVPQNLSASRPQDRQFILSSKKLLLSDSGFYLCAWSGRKFRTDTQYFGPGTRLTVL.

This clone was seen repeatedly, ten times or more. A clone one base away is much larger, so this may be a read error. The same CDR3 also results from other DNA sequences found in this sample. This chain connects TRBV29-1 to TRBJ1-4; 9 bases agree with TRBD1. Germline CDR1 is SQVTM and CDR2 is ANQGSEA. This CDR3 is built from 16 residues. The CDR3 DNA follows: TGTAGCGGTCCTCTCCGCCGGGACAGGGAGGACGAAAAACTGTTTTTT. This sequence encodes CSGPLRRDREDEKLFF.

The chain carries TRBV6-1 and TRBJ2-3; D is unresolved. In germline, CDR1 is MNHNS, CDR2 SASEGT. CDR3 length: 14 amino acids. Trimming cost V 4 bases and J 3 bases, with 11 bases left between them. The CDR3 protein is CASSALVVTDTQYF. CDR3 in DNA: TGTGCCAGCAGTGCTTTAGTAGTTACAGATACGCAGTATTTT.

The chain couples TRBV2 to TRBJ1-5; D remains unclear. This CDR3 comprises 13 residues. CDR1 and CDR2 from the germline V gene are SNHLY and FYNNEI. The V end lost 6 bases, the J end lost 3 bases, and 9 bases lay between the germline ends. CDR3 bases: TGTGCCAGCAGCGGGGAGACCAATCAGCCCCAGCATTTT. Translating it yields CASSGETNQPQHF.